This TCR beta chain was found in a study of identical twins. Regarding the study as a whole: The study found that models underestimated out-of-frame TCR alpha sharing in monozygotic twins.

A note on this clonotype: Its antigen remains unidentified.

cDNA carried unique molecular identifiers, and a universal primer site was added by template switching. TCRdb processed the 5' RACE reads anew with MiXCR; each CDR3 protein has one entry. The sample lists around 960,000 distinct CDR3 sequences; 12% were seen once. This CDR3 is 12 amino acids long. Trimming took 4 bases from V and 6 from J, leaving 9 bases between them. Germline CDR1 and CDR2: SNHLY and FYNNEI. These data were also filed under a second study, of yellow fever vaccine responses in identical twins.

This clonotype was sampled from a woman under 30 in good health. V and J are TRBV2 and TRBJ1-1; no clear D gene. The sample was PBMCs. In DNA form, the CDR3 reads TGTGCCAGCAGTGCCCCGTCAGCTGAAGCTTTCTTT. It yields the protein CASSAPSAEAFF.